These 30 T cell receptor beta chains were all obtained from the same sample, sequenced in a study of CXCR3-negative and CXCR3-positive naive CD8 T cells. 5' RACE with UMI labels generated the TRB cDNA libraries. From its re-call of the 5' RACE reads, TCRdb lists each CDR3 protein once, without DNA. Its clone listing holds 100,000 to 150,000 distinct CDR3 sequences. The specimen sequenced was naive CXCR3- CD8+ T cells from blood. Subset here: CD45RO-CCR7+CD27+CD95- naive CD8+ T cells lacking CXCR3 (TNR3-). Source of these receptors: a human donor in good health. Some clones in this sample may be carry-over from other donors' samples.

The CDR3 region is CSTIGQGITDTQYF. This chain connects TRBV20-1 to TRBJ2-3; lacking DNA, the TRBD1 call made by TCRdb goes unchecked. This CDR3 contains 14 residues. Per germline, CDR1 DFQATT and CDR2 SNEGSKA (reference sequence).

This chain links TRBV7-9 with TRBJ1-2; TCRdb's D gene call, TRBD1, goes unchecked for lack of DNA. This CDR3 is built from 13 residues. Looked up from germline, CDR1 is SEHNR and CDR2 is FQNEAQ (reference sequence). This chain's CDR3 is CASSAGQGHGYTF.

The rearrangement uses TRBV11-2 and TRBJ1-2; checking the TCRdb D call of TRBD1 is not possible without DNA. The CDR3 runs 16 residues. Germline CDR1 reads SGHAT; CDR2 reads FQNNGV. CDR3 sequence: CASSLDSRAGGYGYTF. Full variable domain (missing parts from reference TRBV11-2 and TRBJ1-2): EAGVAQSPRYKIIEKRQSVAFWCNPISGHATLYWYQQILGQGPKLLIQFQNNGVVDDSQLPKDRFSAERLKGVDSTLKIQPAKLEDSAVYLCASSLDSRAGGYGYTFGSGTRLTVV.

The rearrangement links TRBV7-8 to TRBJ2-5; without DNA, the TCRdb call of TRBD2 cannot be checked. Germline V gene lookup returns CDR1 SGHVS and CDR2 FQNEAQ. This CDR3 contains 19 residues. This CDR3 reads CASSLVPSPSGGHQETQYF.

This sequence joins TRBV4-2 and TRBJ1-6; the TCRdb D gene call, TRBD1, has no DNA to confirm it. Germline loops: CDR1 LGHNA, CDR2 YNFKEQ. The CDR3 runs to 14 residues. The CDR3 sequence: CASSQEQVDALLHF.

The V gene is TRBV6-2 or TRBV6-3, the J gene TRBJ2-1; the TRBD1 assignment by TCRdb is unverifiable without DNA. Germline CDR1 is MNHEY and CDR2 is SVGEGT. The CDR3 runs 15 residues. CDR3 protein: CASSYRQGGGNEQFF.

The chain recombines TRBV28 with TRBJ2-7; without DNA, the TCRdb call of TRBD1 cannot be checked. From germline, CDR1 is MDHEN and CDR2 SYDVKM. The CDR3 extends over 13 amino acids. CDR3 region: CASTLGGAYEQYF. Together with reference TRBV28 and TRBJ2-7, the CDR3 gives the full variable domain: DVKVTQSSRYLVKRTGEKVFLECVQDMDHENMFWYRQDPGLGLRLIYFSYDVKMKEKGDIPEGYSVSREKKERFSLILESASTNQTSMYLCASTLGGAYEQYFGPGTRLTVT.

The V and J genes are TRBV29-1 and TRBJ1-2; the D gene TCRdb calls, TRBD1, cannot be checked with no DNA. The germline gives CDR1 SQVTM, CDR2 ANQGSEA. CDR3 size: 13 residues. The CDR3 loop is CSDGQGVRQGYTF.

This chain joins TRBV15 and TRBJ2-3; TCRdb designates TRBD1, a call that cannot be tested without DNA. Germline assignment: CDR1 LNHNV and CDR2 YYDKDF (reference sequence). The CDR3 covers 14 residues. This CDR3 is CATRHPGGLDTQYF.

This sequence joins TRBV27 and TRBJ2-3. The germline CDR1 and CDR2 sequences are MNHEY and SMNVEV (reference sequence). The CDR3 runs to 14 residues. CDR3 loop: CASSLRGSSDTQYF.

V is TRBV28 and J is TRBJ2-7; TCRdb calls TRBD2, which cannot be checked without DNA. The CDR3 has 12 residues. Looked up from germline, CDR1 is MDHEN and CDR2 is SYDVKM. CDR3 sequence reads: CASGRIASEQYF.

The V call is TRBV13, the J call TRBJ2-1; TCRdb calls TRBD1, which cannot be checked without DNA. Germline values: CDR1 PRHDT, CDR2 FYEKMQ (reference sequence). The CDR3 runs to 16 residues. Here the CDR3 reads CASSPVAAGTANEQFF.

The CDR3: CASSHELMGNSYEQYF. The chain joins TRBV19 to TRBJ2-7. In germline, CDR1 is LNHDA, CDR2 SQIVND (reference sequence). The CDR3 is 16 residues long.

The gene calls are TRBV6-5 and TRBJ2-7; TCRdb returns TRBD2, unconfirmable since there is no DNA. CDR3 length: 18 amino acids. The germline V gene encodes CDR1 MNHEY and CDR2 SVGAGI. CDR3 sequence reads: CASSELGTSGVNSYEQYF.

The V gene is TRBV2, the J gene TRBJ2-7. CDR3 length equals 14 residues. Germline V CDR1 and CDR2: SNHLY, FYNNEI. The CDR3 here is CASSEDLSSYEQYF.

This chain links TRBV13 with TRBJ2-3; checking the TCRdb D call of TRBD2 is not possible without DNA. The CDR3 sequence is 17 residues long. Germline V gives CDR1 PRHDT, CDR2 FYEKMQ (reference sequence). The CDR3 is CASSHQGLATSTDTQYF.

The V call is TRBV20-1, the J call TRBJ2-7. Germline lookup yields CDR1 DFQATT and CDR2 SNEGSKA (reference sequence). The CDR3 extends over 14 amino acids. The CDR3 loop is CSASDGGGFYEQYF.

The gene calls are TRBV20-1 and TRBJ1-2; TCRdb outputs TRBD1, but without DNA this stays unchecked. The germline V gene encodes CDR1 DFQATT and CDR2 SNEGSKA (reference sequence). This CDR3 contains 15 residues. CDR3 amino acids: CSARDGRDRNYGYTF.

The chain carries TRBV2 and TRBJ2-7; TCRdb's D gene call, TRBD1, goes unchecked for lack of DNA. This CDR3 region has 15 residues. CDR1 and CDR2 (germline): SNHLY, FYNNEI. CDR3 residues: CASKWQVAPSYEQYF.

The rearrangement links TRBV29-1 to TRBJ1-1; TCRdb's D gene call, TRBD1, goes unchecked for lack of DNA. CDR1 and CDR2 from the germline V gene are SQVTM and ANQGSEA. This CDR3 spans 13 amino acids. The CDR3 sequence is CSVEGGDYTEAFF.

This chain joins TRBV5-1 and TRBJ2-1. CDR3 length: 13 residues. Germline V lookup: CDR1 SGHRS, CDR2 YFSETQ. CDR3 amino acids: CASSFDTYNEQFF.

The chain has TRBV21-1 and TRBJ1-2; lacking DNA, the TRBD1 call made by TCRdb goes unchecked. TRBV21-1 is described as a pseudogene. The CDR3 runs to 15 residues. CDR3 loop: CASSKGGQGNYGYAF.

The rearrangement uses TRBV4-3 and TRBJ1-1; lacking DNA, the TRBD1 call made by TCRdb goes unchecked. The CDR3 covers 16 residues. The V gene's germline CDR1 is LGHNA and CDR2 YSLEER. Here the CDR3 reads CASSQDRAMKNTEAFF.

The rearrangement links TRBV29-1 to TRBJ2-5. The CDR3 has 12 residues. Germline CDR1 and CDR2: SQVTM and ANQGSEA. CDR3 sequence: CSVVPESETQYF.

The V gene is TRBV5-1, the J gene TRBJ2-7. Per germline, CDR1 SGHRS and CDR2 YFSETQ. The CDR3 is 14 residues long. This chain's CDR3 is CASSWSDYSYEQYF.

CDR3 amino acids: CSVEVANTQYF. The V gene is TRBV29-1, the J gene TRBJ2-3. CDR3 length: 11 amino acids. Germline CDR1 SQVTM, CDR2 ANQGSEA.

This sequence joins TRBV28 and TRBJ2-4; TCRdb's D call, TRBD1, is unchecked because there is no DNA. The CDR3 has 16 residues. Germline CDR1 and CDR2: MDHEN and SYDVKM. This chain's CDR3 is CASSGGQGLAKNIQYF.

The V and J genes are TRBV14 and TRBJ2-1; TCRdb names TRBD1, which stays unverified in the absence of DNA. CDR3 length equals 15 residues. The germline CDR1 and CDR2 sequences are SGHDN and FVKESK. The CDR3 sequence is CASSQDPPGYNEQFF.

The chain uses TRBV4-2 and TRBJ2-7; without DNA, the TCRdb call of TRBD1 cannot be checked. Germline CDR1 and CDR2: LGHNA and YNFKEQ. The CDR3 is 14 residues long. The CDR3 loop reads CASSQAGGSYEQYF.

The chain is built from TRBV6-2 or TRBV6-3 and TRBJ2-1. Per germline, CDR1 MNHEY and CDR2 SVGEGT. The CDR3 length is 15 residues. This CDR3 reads CASTLYVDGGYEQFF.